What follows is one T cell receptor (beta chain) and its context. Its antigen is not identified. This sample stems from a study of OX40 agonist ivuxolimab in advanced cancers. Study-level findings and limits: Some nonresponders also had low normalized T-cell clonal expansion. Some of the lowest clonal expansion was seen in partial responders at 0.1-3.0 mg/kg. CD8+ T cells showed, on average, more clonal expansion than CD4+ cells.

The germline gives CDR1 MNHNS, CDR2 SASEGT. This CDR3 has 13 amino acids. V gave up 6 bases and J gave up 10 bases; unmatched junction bases: 11. With baseline, cycle 4 day 1, and cycle 7 day 1 as timepoints, blood was sampled. Profiled with immunoSEQ multiplex PCR; TCRdb holds only in-frame clones, not every one. The sample lists about 88,000 clones, approximately 85% occurring once. This sequence originates from an adult with an advanced solid tumor such as melanoma, head and neck, liver or kidney cancer. The sample consisted of CD4+ or CD8+ T cells sorted from blood, taken in a trial of the OX40 agonist ivuxolimab. This chain uses TRBV6-1 with TRBJ1-1; 7 bases map to TRBD1. CDR3 sequence (DNA): TGTGCCAGCAGGAAAAGGACAGGAGGTGCAGCTTTCTTT. Its translation is CASRKRTGGAAFF.